The present entry profiles one TCR beta chain with its context. V gave up 3 bases and J gave up 5 bases, with 16 bases separating them. The CDR3 loop spans 15 amino acids. Germline loops: CDR1 LNHDA, CDR2 SQIVND (reference sequence). Per the authors' pipeline: Reference gene primer amplification gave estimated nucleated cell counts. TCRdb's table, derived via immunoSEQ multiplex PCR, lists solely in-frame clones and lacks some. V, J and clone size are those of that table, while D and trimming were read from the DNA. The data contain just over 200,000 clones, 80% to 90% of them seen just once; the ten biggest clones take up 4.5% to 7.5%. These data belong to a study of blood T cell repertoires in COVID-19. Study-wide background: Researchers got acute and convalescent COVID-19 samples from the United States, Italy and Spain. PBMCs, B-cell-depleted T cells, or T cells were the source of the cDNA or gDNA that made up the material.

What was sequenced was peripheral blood. The sequence was obtained from an elderly man with acute or convalescent COVID-19. The chain employs TRBV19 and TRBJ1-1; D is possibly TRBD1 (5 bases). CDR3 region: CASSMGSGGRTEAFF. For the CDR3, the DNA is TGTGCCAGTAGTATGGGGTCGGGGGGGAGGACTGAAGCTTTCTTT.